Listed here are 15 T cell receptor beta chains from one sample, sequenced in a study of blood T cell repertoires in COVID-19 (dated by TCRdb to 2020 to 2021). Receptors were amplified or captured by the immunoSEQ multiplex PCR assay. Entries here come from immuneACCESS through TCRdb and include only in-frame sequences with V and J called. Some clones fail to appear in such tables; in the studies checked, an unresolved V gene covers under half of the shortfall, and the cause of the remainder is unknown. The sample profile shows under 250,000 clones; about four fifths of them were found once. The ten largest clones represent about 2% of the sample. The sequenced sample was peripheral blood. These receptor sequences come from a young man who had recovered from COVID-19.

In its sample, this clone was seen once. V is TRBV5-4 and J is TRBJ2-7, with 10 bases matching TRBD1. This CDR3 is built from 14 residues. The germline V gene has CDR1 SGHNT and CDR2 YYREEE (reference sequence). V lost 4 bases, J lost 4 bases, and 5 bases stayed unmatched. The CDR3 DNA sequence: TGTGCCAGCAGCGGGGGGGACAGGGGATACGAGCAGTACTTC. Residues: CASSGGDRGYEQYF.

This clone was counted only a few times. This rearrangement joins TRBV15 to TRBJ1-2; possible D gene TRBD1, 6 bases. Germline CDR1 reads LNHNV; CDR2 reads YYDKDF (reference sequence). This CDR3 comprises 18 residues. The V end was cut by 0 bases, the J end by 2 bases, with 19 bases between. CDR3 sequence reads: CATSRDLGQWEKNYGYTF. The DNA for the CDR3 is TGTGCCACCAGCAGAGATTTAGGACAGTGGGAAAAGAACTATGGCTACACCTTC.

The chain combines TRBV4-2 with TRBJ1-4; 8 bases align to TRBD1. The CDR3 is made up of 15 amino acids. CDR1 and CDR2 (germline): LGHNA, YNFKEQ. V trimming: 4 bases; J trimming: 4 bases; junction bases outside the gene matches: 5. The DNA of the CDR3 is TGTGCCAGCAGCCCAGGGGACAGGCGTAATGAAAAACTGTTTTTT. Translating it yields CASSPGDRRNEKLFF.

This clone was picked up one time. The CDR3: CASPIDSDLTGSGNTIYF. In DNA form, the CDR3 reads TGTGCCAGCCCAATCGACTCTGACTTGACAGGCTCTGGAAACACCATATATTTT. This rearrangement joins TRBV6-4 to TRBJ1-3; D is possibly TRBD1 (6 bases). Germline V lookup: CDR1 MRHNA, CDR2 SNTAGT. This CDR3 has 18 residues. V was trimmed by 8 bases and J by 0 bases, leaving 23 bases between them.

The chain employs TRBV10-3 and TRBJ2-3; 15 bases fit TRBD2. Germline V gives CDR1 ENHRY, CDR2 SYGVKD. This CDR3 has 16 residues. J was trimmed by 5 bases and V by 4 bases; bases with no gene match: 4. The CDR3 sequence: CAISGTSGGAGDTQYF. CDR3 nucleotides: TGTGCCATCAGTGGGACTAGCGGGGGGGCGGGAGATACGCAGTATTTT.

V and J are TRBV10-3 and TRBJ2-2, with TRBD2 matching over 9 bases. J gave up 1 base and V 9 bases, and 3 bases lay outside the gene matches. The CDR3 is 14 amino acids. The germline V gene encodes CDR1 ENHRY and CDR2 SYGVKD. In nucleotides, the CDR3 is TGTGCCATTCCGCGGGGGGGGAACACCGGGGAGCTGTTTTTT. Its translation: CAIPRGGNTGELFF.

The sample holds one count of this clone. CDR3 sequence reads: CASRDTYRDNEQFF. The CDR3 coding sequence is TGTGCCAGCAGGGACACGTACAGGGACAATGAGCAGTTCTTC. The genes are TRBV6-1 and TRBJ2-1; weak D call: TRBD1 (6 bases). CDR1 MNHNS and CDR2 SASEGT come from the germline V gene. This CDR3 contains 14 residues. The V gene lost 6 bases and the J gene lost 5 bases, with 14 bases spanning the gap.

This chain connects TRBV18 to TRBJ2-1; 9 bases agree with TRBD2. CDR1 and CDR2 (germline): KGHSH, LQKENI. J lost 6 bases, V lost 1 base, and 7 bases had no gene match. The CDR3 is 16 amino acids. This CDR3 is CASSPLSGGRPNEQFF. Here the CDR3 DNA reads TGTGCCAGCTCACCACTGAGCGGGGGGAGACCCAATGAGCAGTTCTTC.

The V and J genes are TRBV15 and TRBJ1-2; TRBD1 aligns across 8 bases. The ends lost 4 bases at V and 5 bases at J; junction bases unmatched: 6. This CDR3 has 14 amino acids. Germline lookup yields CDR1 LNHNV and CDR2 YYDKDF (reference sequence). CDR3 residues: CATSKRDRPYGYTF. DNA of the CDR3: TGTGCCACCAGCAAAAGGGACAGGCCGTATGGCTACACCTTC.

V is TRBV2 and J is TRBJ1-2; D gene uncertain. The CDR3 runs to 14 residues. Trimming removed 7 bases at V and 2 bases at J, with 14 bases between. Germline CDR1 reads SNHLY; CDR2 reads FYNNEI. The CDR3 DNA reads TGTGCCAGCACACCCGAGGGTATGAACTATGGCTACACCTTC. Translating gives CASTPEGMNYGYTF.

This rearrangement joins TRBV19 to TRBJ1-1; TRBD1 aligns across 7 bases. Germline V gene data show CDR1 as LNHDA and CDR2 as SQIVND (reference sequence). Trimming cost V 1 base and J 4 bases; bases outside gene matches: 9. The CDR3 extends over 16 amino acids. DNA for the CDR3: TGTGCCAGTAGTATAGCACAGGGGAGTATGCGCACTGAAGCTTTCTTT. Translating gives CASSIAQGSMRTEAFF.

The DNA for the CDR3 is TGTGCCAGCAGCCAAGGTGGGGCTTATAGCAATCAGCCCCAGCATTTT. It is translated as CASSQGGAYSNQPQHF. This rearrangement joins TRBV3-1 (or the pseudogene TRBV3-2) to TRBJ1-5; D perhaps matches TRBD1 (5 bases). Trimming stripped 1 base from V and 0 bases from J, with 10 bases between. The length of the CDR3 is 16 residues. CDR1 LGHDT and CDR2 YNNKEL come from the germline V gene (reference sequence).

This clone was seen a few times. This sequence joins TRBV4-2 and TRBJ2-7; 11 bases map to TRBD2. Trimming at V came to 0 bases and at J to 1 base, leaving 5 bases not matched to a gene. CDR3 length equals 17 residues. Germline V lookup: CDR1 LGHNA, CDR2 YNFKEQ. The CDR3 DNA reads TGTGCCAGCAGCCAAGAAGCTAGCGGGGGGCTATCCTACGAGCAGTACTTC. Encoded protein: CASSQEASGGLSYEQYF.

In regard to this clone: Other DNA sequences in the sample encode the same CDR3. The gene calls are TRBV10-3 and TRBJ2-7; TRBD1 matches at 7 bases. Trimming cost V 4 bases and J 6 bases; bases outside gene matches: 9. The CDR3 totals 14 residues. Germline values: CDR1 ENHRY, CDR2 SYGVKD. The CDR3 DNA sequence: TGTGCCATCAGTGGACAGGGCGTTGTAAGCGAGCAGTACTTC. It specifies CAISGQGVVSEQYF.

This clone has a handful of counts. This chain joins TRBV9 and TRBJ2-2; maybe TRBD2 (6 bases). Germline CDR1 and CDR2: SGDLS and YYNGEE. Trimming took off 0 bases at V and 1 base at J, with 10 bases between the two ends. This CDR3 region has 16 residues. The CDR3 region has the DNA TGTGCCAGCAGCGTAGCTGGCGGGGAGAACACCGGGGAGCTGTTTTTT. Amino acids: CASSVAGGENTGELFF. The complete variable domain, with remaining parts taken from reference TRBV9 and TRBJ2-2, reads DSGVTQTPKHLITATGQRVTLRCSPRSGDLSVYWYQQSLDQGLQFLIQYYNGEERAKGNILERFSAQQFPDLHSELNLSSLELGDSALYFCASSVAGGENTGELFFGEGSRLTVL.